This entry lists 8 T cell receptor beta chains sequenced from one sample in a study of shared clonotypes between healthy human individuals. Libraries were prepared by immunoSEQ multiplex PCR; TCRdb keeps only in-frame clonotypes and omits some of them. The sample shows over 2 million clones, about nine tenths of them seen only once. The sequencing sample was made of naive CD4+ T cells from PBMCs. Described subset: CD45RA+ positively selected. The receptors derive from a man younger than 30 in good health. Some clones in this sample may be carry-over from other donors' samples.

The chain couples TRBV5-5 to TRBJ1-2; D perhaps matches TRBD1 (5 bases). From germline, CDR1 is SGHKS and CDR2 YYEKEE (reference sequence). The CDR3 has 13 residues. The V end lost 4 bases, the J end lost 8 bases, and 15 bases lay between the germline ends. As DNA, the CDR3 is TGTGCCAGCAGCCGTGAAGGGGCGCGCGGCTACACCTTC. The encoded protein is CASSREGARGYTF.

Worth noting for this clone: Other DNA sequences in the same sample also yield this CDR3. The CDR3 spells CASSWTGSYEQYF. The DNA for the CDR3 is TGTGCCAGCAGCTGGACAGGCTCCTACGAGCAGTACTTC. This chain uses TRBV5-6 with TRBJ2-7, with 7 bases matching TRBD1. In germline, CDR1 is SGHDT, CDR2 YYEEEE. The CDR3 extends over 13 amino acids. Trimming took 3 bases from V and 0 from J; bases not matched to a gene: 0.

The gene calls are TRBV5-1 and TRBJ2-1; the match to TRBD1 covers 11 bases. The CDR3 runs 17 residues. With 1 base clipped from V and 1 base from J, the junction kept 4 bases outside the gene matches. Germline V CDR1 and CDR2: SGHRS, YFSETQ. The CDR3 reads CASSLPGTGGSYNEQFF. Written as DNA, the CDR3 is TGCGCCAGCAGCTTGCCCGGGACAGGGGGATCCTACAATGAGCAGTTCTTC.

The chain carries TRBV5-1 and TRBJ2-5; perhaps TRBD2 as D (5 bases). The V end lost 5 bases, the J end lost 2 bases, and 10 bases lay between the germline ends. CDR1 and CDR2 (germline): SGHRS, YFSETQ. The CDR3 loop spans 13 amino acids. CDR3 nucleotide sequence: TGCGCCAGCAGTCCGGGGATTCAAGAGACCCAGTACTTC. Encoded protein: CASSPGIQETQYF.

V and J are TRBV6-5 and TRBJ2-1; TRBD2 matches 9 bases. CDR1 and CDR2 from the germline V gene are MNHEY and SVGAGI. With 4 bases clipped from V and 3 bases from J, the junction kept 7 bases outside the gene matches. CDR3 length equals 16 residues. The CDR3 bases are TGTGCCAGCAGTTCGAGACTAGCGGCAGGCTACAATGAGCAGTTCTTC. It translates to CASSSRLAAGYNEQFF.

Concerning this clone itself: Relative to the germline gene, one junction end is altered; a read error may explain this. The chain joins TRBV5-1 to TRBJ2-7, with D maybe TRBD2 (6 bases). CDR1 and CDR2 (germline): SGHRS, YFSETQ. The CDR3 sequence is 15 residues long. The DNA for the CDR3 is TGTGCCAGCAGCTTAGTGATTGGCGGGGTCTACGAGCAGTACTTC. This codes for CASSLVIGGVYEQYF.

This chain links TRBV9 with TRBJ2-2, with TRBD2 matching over 13 bases. Germline V gene sequence: CDR1 SGDLS, CDR2 YYNGEE. This CDR3 is built from 16 residues. J was trimmed by 3 bases and V by 2 bases; bases with no gene match: 1. CDR3 protein: CASSVTSGRDTGELFF. The CDR3 DNA is TGTGCCAGCAGCGTTACTAGCGGGAGGGACACCGGGGAGCTGTTTTTT.

This clone is a singleton in its sample. This sequence joins TRBV30 and TRBJ1-1, with D maybe TRBD1 (6 bases). The germline V and J ends were trimmed by 4 bases and 5 bases, with 23 bases remaining between them. This CDR3 has 16 residues. The V gene's germline CDR1 is GTSNPN and CDR2 SVGIG (reference sequence). The DNA of the CDR3 is TGTGCCTGGACGTATCGGGAGCAGGGGTTGTGGACTGAAGCTTTCTTT. The encoded protein is CAWTYREQGLWTEAFF. The variable domain in full, with the rest retrieved from reference TRBV30 and TRBJ1-1, is SQTIHQWPATLVQPVGSPLSLECTVEGTSNPNLYWYRQAAGRGLQLLFYSVGIGQISSEVPQNLSASRPQDRQFILSSKKLLLSDSGFYLCAWTYREQGLWTEAFFGQGTRLTVV.